Each of the 30 T cell receptor beta chains below was sequenced from the same sample in a study of cytomegalovirus exposure and HLA in healthy donors. The PCR was carried out with 60 Vbeta primers and 13 Jbeta primers. Only in-frame clones appear in the TCRdb table, and some are missing; sequencing was by immunoSEQ multiplex PCR. The sample shows 110,000 or so clones, 65% to 75% of them seen only once. Material for sequencing was PBMCs. These receptors were taken from a woman in her forties or fifties in good health and CMV-seropositive.

The sample holds one count of this clone. The chain has TRBV19 and TRBJ2-1, with D possibly matching TRBD1 (5 bases). The V end lost 3 bases, the J end lost 3 bases, and 9 bases lay between the germline ends. Germline V gene data show CDR1 as LNHDA and CDR2 as SQIVND (reference sequence). The CDR3 runs to 14 residues. The CDR3 loop is CASSILQGYNEQFF. The CDR3 DNA reads as TGTGCCAGTAGTATTCTCCAGGGCTACAATGAGCAGTTCTTC. The full variable domain, its missing parts supplied by reference TRBV19 and TRBJ2-1, is DGGITQSPKYLFRKEGQNVTLSCEQNLNHDAMYWYRQDPGQGLRLIYYSQIVNDFQKGDIAEGYSVSREKKESFPLTVTSAQKNPTAFYLCASSILQGYNEQFFGPGTRLTVL.

In its sample, this clone was seen a few times. The V and J genes are TRBV19 and TRBJ1-1; 8 bases fit TRBD1. Losses at the gene ends were 3 bases for V and 1 base for J; bases not matched to a gene: 1. The CDR3 runs 14 residues. Germline V gives CDR1 LNHDA, CDR2 SQIVND (reference sequence). The CDR3 loop is CASSITGGNTEAFF. The DNA of the CDR3 is TGTGCCAGTAGTATTACAGGGGGGAACACTGAAGCTTTCTTT.

By sample fraction, this clone is medium-sized. The CDR3 sequence: CASNPHGQNELTLHEQYF. In nucleotides, the CDR3 is TGTGCCAGCAACCCCCATGGACAGAACGAGCTTACTCTCCACGAGCAGTACTTC. The chain carries TRBV27 and TRBJ2-7; tentative D call: TRBD1 (6 bases). The V gene lost 7 bases and the J gene lost 5 bases, with 30 bases spanning the gap. This CDR3 has 18 amino acids. CDR1 is MNHEY and CDR2 is SMNVEV in the germline V gene (reference sequence).

This clone turned up a few times. The chain carries TRBV27 and TRBJ2-3; D might be TRBD2 (6 bases). The CDR3 spans 13 residues. In germline, CDR1 is MNHEY, CDR2 SMNVEV (reference sequence). V lost 5 bases to trimming and J lost 10 bases, with 16 bases between them. The CDR3 region has the DNA TGTGCCAGCAGTGGGGTTCACTGGGAGGCGCAGTATTTT. Encoded protein: CASSGVHWEAQYF.

The rearrangement links TRBV4-1 to TRBJ2-7, with 11 bases identical to TRBD2. From germline, CDR1 is MGHRA and CDR2 YSYEKL. The CDR3 totals 17 residues. After removal of 0 bases from V and 0 bases from J, the junction contained 4 bases not matched to a gene. The CDR3, as DNA: TGCGCCAGCAGCCAAGAGGTAGCGGGGGGGTACTCCTACGAGCAGTACTTC. It encodes CASSQEVAGGYSYEQYF.

CDR3 residues: CARPFERGNTGELFF. DNA of the CDR3: TGTGCCAGACCCTTTGAGCGCGGGAACACCGGGGAGCTGTTTTTT. This chain connects TRBV21-1 to TRBJ2-2; the DNA was not compared with TRBD2, the D call given in the table. TRBV21-1 is a recognized pseudogene. The CDR3 covers 15 residues.

The table lists this clone with a few counts. The rearrangement links TRBV9 to TRBJ1-4, with 8 positions matching TRBD1. With 0 bases clipped from V and 10 bases from J, the junction kept 11 bases outside the gene matches. This CDR3 comprises 16 residues. Germline CDR1 SGDLS, CDR2 YYNGEE. As DNA, the CDR3 is TGTGCCAGCAGCGTAGGGGGGAGACAGGGGATTGGAAAACTGTTTTTT. Residues: CASSVGGRQGIGKLFF.

With respect to this clone: Relative to the germline gene, one junction end is altered; a read error may explain this. This CDR3 reads CASSLMGQGNNGELFF. DNA of the CDR3: TGTGCCAGCAGCTTGATGGGACAGGGTAACAACGGGGAGCTGTTTTTT. The chain recombines TRBV5-4 with TRBJ2-2; the match to TRBD1 covers 9 bases. The CDR3 consists of 16 residues. Germline V gene data show CDR1 as SGHNT and CDR2 as YYREEE (reference sequence).

J is TRBJ1-5 and V is TRBV6-5, with TRBD1 matching over 9 bases. The germline V gene has CDR1 MNHEY and CDR2 SVGAGI. The CDR3 runs 15 residues. Trimming took 6 bases from V and 6 from J; bases not matched to a gene: 9. CDR3 in amino acids: CASSPGQGTTQPQHF. DNA for the CDR3: TGTGCCAGCAGCCCCGGACAGGGGACTACTCAGCCCCAGCATTTT.

The CDR3 protein is CASSLELAETYEQYF. CDR3 DNA: TGCGCCAGCAGCTTGGAACTAGCGGAAACCTACGAGCAGTACTTC. The chain carries TRBV5-1 and TRBJ2-7, with TRBD2 matching 8 bases. V lost 0 bases to trimming and J lost 2 bases; unmatched junction nucleotides: 4. Germline V CDR1 and CDR2: SGHRS, YFSETQ. This CDR3 region has 15 residues.

The rearrangement uses TRBV28 and TRBJ2-7; maybe TRBD1 (5 bases). The germline CDR1 and CDR2 sequences are MDHEN and SYDVKM. The CDR3 runs to 12 residues. Between the trimmed V and J ends, which lost 8 bases and 0 bases, there was a span of 8 bases. For the CDR3, the DNA is TGTGCCAGCGTCGACAGCTCCTACGAGCAGTACTTC. Translating gives CASVDSSYEQYF.

J is TRBJ1-2 and V is TRBV5-6, with 9 bases lining up with TRBD1. V shed 4 bases and J 2 bases; nucleotides not matched to a gene: 3. Germline CDR1 reads SGHDT; CDR2 reads YYEEEE. There are 14 residues in the CDR3. DNA of the CDR3: TGTGCCAGCAGCAAGGACAGGGGCAACTATGGCTACACCTTC. This codes for CASSKDRGNYGYTF. Combining the CDR3 with reference TRBV5-6 and TRBJ1-2 gives the whole variable domain DAGVTQSPTHLIKTRGQQVTLRCSPKSGHDTVSWYQQALGQGPQFIFQYYEEEERQRGNFPDRFSGHQFPNYSSELNVNALLLGDSALYLCASSKDRGNYGYTFGSGTRLTVV.

This clone was picked up one time. V gene TRBV10-3 combines with J gene TRBJ2-2; D uncertain. Germline V gives CDR1 ENHRY, CDR2 SYGVKD. V lost 4 bases and J 7 bases, leaving 19 bases between the germline ends. The CDR3 length is 16 residues. CDR3 DNA sequence: TGTGCCATCAGTGGCGCCCCGATGACCTCGGGCGGGGAGCTGTTTTTT. Amino acid sequence: CAISGAPMTSGGELFF.

The chain uses TRBV5-1 and TRBJ1-1; D ambiguous. The CDR3 is 16 residues long. With 4 bases removed from V and 4 bases from J, the gap between germline ends came to 20 bases. Per the germline V gene, CDR1 is SGHRS and CDR2 is YFSETQ. CDR3 bases: TGCGCCAGCAGCCTGGGGTCGGCGCAGGCGGGCACTGAAGCTTTCTTT. This gives the protein CASSLGSAQAGTEAFF.

The V gene is TRBV28, the J gene TRBJ1-1; D remains unclear. CDR3 length equals 14 residues. With 2 bases removed from V and 4 bases from J, the gap between germline ends came to 11 bases. From germline, CDR1 is MDHEN and CDR2 SYDVKM. The CDR3 nucleotides read TGTGCCAGCAGTTTAGGAGGTTTTGGCACTGAAGCTTTCTTT. Amino acids: CASSLGGFGTEAFF.

The chain has TRBV6-5 and TRBJ2-4; tentatively, D is TRBD2 (5 bases). V lost 0 bases, J lost 2 bases, and 11 bases lay in between. The CDR3 is 16 residues long. Germline V gene lookup returns CDR1 MNHEY and CDR2 SVGAGI. CDR3 in amino acids: CASSYSFRGPKNIQYF. CDR3 DNA sequence: TGTGCCAGCAGTTACTCGTTTAGAGGGCCCAAAAACATTCAGTACTTC.

The rearrangement uses TRBV27 and TRBJ2-7; tentatively, D is TRBD1 (7 bases). V was trimmed by 5 bases and J by 2 bases, leaving 13 bases between them. The CDR3 is 14 residues long. Germline V gene data show CDR1 as MNHEY and CDR2 as SMNVEV (reference sequence). CDR3 protein: CASSIARGAYEQYF. CDR3 DNA sequence: TGTGCCAGCAGTATCGCCAGGGGGGCCTACGAGCAGTACTTC.

The genes are TRBV18 and TRBJ1-5, with D hard to call. There are 14 residues in the CDR3. V dropped 2 bases and J dropped 0 bases, with 5 bases sitting between them. Germline CDR1 KGHSH, CDR2 LQKENI. The CDR3: CASSPSRSNQPQHF. The CDR3 nucleotides read TGTGCCAGCTCACCAAGCCGTAGCAATCAGCCCCAGCATTTT. The entire variable domain, with the rest obtained from reference TRBV18 and TRBJ1-5, is as follows: NAGVMQNPRHLVRRRGQEARLRCSPMKGHSHVYWYRQLPEEGLKFMVYLQKENIIDESGMPKERFSAEFPKEGPSILRIQQVVRGDSAAYFCASSPSRSNQPQHFGDGTRLSIL.

The V call is TRBV20-1, the J call TRBJ1-1; D gene ambiguous. This CDR3 spans 10 amino acids. In germline, CDR1 is DFQATT, CDR2 SNEGSKA (reference sequence). Trimming stripped 3 bases from V and 3 bases from J, with 2 bases between. The CDR3 bases are TGCAGTGCTAGCGACACTGAAGCTTTCTTT. It encodes CSASDTEAFF.

The chain is built from TRBV11-2 and TRBJ2-5; D possibly corresponds to TRBD2 (6 bases). This CDR3 has 10 amino acids. Germline V gene data show CDR1 as SGHAT and CDR2 as FQNNGV. The V end lost 11 bases, the J end lost 7 bases, and 11 bases lay between the germline ends. The CDR3 DNA reads TGTGCCTCTCGCGGGGCGACCCAGTACTTC. Translated: CASRGATQYF. Using reference TRBV11-2 and TRBJ2-5 for the parts outside the CDR3, the full variable domain is EAGVAQSPRYKIIEKRQSVAFWCNPISGHATLYWYQQILGQGPKLLIQFQNNGVVDDSQLPKDRFSAERLKGVDSTLKIQPAKLEDSAVYLCASRGATQYFGPGTRLLVL.

The table lists this clone with a few counts. The V gene is TRBV7-2, the J gene TRBJ2-3; D may be TRBD1 (5 bases). The length of the CDR3 is 12 residues. Germline V gene data show CDR1 as SGHTA and CDR2 as FQGNSA. The V end lost 8 bases, the J end lost 1 base, and 7 bases lay between the germline ends. This CDR3 reads CASEQGTDTQYF. CDR3 sequence (DNA): TGTGCCAGCGAACAGGGCACAGATACGCAGTATTTT.

The CDR3 region is CASSVGSGADTQYF. Here the CDR3 DNA reads TGTGCCAGCAGCGTAGGTTCCGGGGCAGATACGCAGTATTTT. The rearrangement joins TRBV9 to TRBJ2-3; D might be TRBD2 (5 bases). V dropped 0 bases and J dropped 4 bases, with 9 bases sitting between them. This CDR3 is 14 amino acids long. In germline, CDR1 is SGDLS, CDR2 YYNGEE.

The chain has TRBV6-5 and TRBJ1-1; 10 bases line up with TRBD1. This CDR3 is built from 14 residues. The ends lost 6 bases at V and 3 bases at J; junction bases unmatched: 4. Germline V gene sequence: CDR1 MNHEY, CDR2 SVGAGI. CDR3 bases: TGTGCCAGCAGGAAGGGACAGGGGTACACTGAAGCTTTCTTT. It encodes CASRKGQGYTEAFF.

This rearrangement joins TRBV2 to TRBJ2-3, with 8 bases aligning to TRBD1. CDR3 size: 13 residues. Germline-derived CDR1 and CDR2 are SNHLY and FYNNEI. V trimming: 9 bases; J trimming: 0 bases; junction bases outside the gene matches: 2. The CDR3 spells CASWTGSTDTQYF. The CDR3 DNA reads as TGTGCCAGTTGGACAGGGAGCACAGATACGCAGTATTTT. Full variable domain (remainder filled in from reference TRBV2 and TRBJ2-3): EPEVTQTPSHQVTQMGQEVILRCVPISNHLYFYWYRQILGQKVEFLVSFYNNEISEKSEIFDDQFSVERPDGSNFTLKIRSTKLEDSAMYFCASWTGSTDTQYFGPGTRLTVL.

This clone was picked up a small number of times. This chain uses TRBV19 with TRBJ1-6; no firm D call. Germline-derived CDR1 and CDR2 are LNHDA and SQIVND (reference sequence). V was trimmed by 3 bases and J by 0 bases, leaving 24 bases between them. The length of the CDR3 is 21 residues. The CDR3 DNA reads as TGTGCCAGTAGTATCCGGGATATACGGTACGGTTGGAGCTCCTATAATTCACCCCTCCACTTT. This codes for CASSIRDIRYGWSSYNSPLHF.

The chain combines TRBV6-1 with TRBJ1-5, with D perhaps matching TRBD1 (5 bases). V was trimmed by 6 bases and J by 7 bases, leaving 10 bases between them. CDR1 is MNHNS and CDR2 is SASEGT in the germline V gene. The CDR3 length is 12 residues. CDR3 residues: CASSIPGQPQHF. CDR3 DNA sequence: TGTGCCAGCAGCATCCCAGGGCAGCCCCAGCATTTT.

This rearrangement joins TRBV29-1 to TRBJ2-1; 14 bases align to TRBD2. The V segment lost 6 bases and the J segment 9 bases; nucleotides outside the gene matches: 10. Germline CDR1 is SQVTM and CDR2 is ANQGSEA. The CDR3 totals 15 residues. CDR3 DNA sequence: TGCAGCGTGGAAAAGGGGACTAGCGGGAGCGGTGAGCAGTTCTTC. Its translation is CSVEKGTSGSGEQFF.

This clone was seen more than once but under ten times. The chain employs TRBV11-2 and TRBJ2-1; 7 bases map to TRBD2. The CDR3 is 16 amino acids. With V trimmed by 5 bases and J by 3 bases, 10 bases remained unmatched. Germline CDR1 is SGHAT and CDR2 is FQNNGV. CDR3 sequence (DNA): TGTGCCAGCAGCCAATGGGGCGGGAGCTTCTACAATGAGCAGTTCTTC. This sequence encodes CASSQWGGSFYNEQFF.

V is TRBV19 and J is TRBJ1-2; TRBD1 matches at 9 bases. The CDR3 spans 15 residues. Looked up from germline, CDR1 is LNHDA and CDR2 is SQIVND (reference sequence). Unmatched junction bases numbered 10, after V lost 5 bases and J lost 6 bases. CDR3 coding DNA: TGTGCCAGTAGTCCTACAGGGGGCGCGGTGAATGGCTACACCTTC. It translates to CASSPTGGAVNGYTF.

The gene calls are TRBV5-4 and TRBJ1-2, with 10 bases identical to TRBD1. Trimming removed 5 bases from V and 7 bases from J; junction bases left unmatched: 11. Germline loops: CDR1 SGHNT, CDR2 YYREEE (reference sequence). This CDR3 region has 15 residues. CDR3 sequence reads: CASRTTGTGVSGYTF. The CDR3 DNA follows: TGTGCCAGCAGAACCACCGGGACAGGGGTATCTGGCTACACCTTC. The full variable domain, rest sourced from reference TRBV5-4 and TRBJ1-2, is ETGVTQSPTHLIKTRGQQVTLRCSSQSGHNTVSWYQQALGQGPQFIFQYYREEENGRGNFPPRFSGLQFPNYSSELNVNALELDDSALYLCASRTTGTGVSGYTFGSGTRLTVV.